These T cell receptor beta chains were read from a single sample in a study of T cells in Graves' hyperthyroidism and ophthalmopathy. TCRdb used MiXCR to reprocess the multiplex PCR reads, holding one entry per CDR3 protein. The sample lists under 350,000 distinct CDR3 sequences, around 20% occurring once. Material for sequencing was blood. These receptors were collected from a woman in her forties or fifties with Graves' hyperthyroidism. Both conserved end residues are part of each CDR3. The D gene is left open where the match is weak. The size entry is marked missing in some rows and otherwise reads once, few, many or a size class.

v_gene	j_gene	d_gene	abundance	CDR3nt	CDR3aa
TRBV6-1	TRBJ2-7	TRBD1	-	TGTGCCAGCACCGGGGACAGGGTAGCCTACGAGCAGTACTTC	CASTGDRVAYEQYF
TRBV20-1	TRBJ2-1	TRBD2	-	TGCAGTGCCCGATCTAGCGGGTCGTACAATGAGCAGTTCTTC	CSARSSGSYNEQFF
TRBV7-9	TRBJ1-1	-	many	TGTGCCAGCAGCCGACAGAACACTGAAGCTTTCTTT	CASSRQNTEAFF
TRBV11-1	TRBJ1-1	TRBD1	few	TGTGCCAGCAGCTCGACAGGGATGAACACTGAAGCTTTCTTT	CASSSTGMNTEAFF
TRBV28	TRBJ1-2	-	many	TGTGCCAGCAGTTTGCTGGGGGGCTATGGCTACACCTTC	CASSLLGGYGYTF
TRBV20-1	TRBJ1-1	-	many	TGCAGTGCTAGAGGGGGGGCAGCTGAAGCTTTCTTT	CSARGGAAEAFF
TRBV28	TRBJ2-3	-	-	TGTGCCAGCAGTTCCCAATGGCTGTCCGGAGACACAGATACGCAGTATTTT	CASSSQWLSGDTDTQYF
TRBV19	TRBJ2-1	-	few	TGTGCCAGTAGTCTCCAACTCCACAATGAGCAGTTCTTC	CASSLQLHNEQFF
TRBV5-8	TRBJ1-1	-	few	TGTGCCAGCAGCTTGGTAGGGGGGGCCACTGAAGCTTTCTTT	CASSLVGGATEAFF
TRBV28	TRBJ1-6	TRBD1	few	TGTGCCAGCAGTTCCGGGACAGTAAGCTCCTATAATTCACCCCTCCACTTT	CASSSGTVSSYNSPLHF
TRBV18	TRBJ2-7	TRBD2	many	TGTGCCAGCTCACCCGGGACTAGCGGGCAAGTCGAGCAGTACTTC	CASSPGTSGQVEQYF
TRBV5-1	TRBJ1-6	TRBD1	few	TGCGCCAGCAGCTTGGCCGGGACAGGGCGTTCACCCCTCCACTTT	CASSLAGTGRSPLHF
TRBV10-3	TRBJ2-3	-	many	TGTGCCATCAGTGCAAGCGGAGAAGGCACAGATACGCAGTATTTT	CAISASGEGTDTQYF